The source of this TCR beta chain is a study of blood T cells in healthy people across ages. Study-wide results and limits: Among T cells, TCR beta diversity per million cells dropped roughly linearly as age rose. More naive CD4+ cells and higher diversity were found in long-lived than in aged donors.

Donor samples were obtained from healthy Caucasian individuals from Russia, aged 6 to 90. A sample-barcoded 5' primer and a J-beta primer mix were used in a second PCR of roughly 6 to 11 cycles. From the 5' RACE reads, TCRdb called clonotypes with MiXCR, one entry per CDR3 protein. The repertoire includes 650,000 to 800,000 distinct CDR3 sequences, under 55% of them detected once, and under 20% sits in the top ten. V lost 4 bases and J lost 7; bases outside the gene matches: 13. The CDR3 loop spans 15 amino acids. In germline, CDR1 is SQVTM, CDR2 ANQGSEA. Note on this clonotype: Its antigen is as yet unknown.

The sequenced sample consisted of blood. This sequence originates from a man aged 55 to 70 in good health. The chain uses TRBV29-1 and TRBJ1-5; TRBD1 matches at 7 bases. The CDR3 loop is CSVVLGEQGRQPQHF. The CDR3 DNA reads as TGCAGCGTTGTATTAGGGGAACAGGGGAGGCAGCCCCAGCATTTT.